Following are 21 T cell receptor beta chains from one sample sequenced in a study of response to subunit inactivated influenza vaccine. From the RT-PCR reads, TCRdb called clonotypes with MiXCR, one entry per CDR3 protein. The sample records some 640,000 distinct CDR3 sequences, approximately 15% being singletons. Sequencing used PBMCs from blood, obtained about 14 days before vaccination. These receptors originate from a man in his forties or fifties who received an inactivated influenza vaccine.

The V gene is TRBV20-1, the J gene TRBJ2-5; D ambiguous. CDR1 and CDR2 from the germline V gene are DFQATT and SNEGSKA (reference sequence). Deletions cut 6 bases from V and 5 bases from J, with 10 bases between. The CDR3 consists of 11 residues. CDR3 DNA: TGCAGTGCCGCCCCCCCCGAGACCCAGTACTTC. Translated, it gives CSAAPPETQYF.

This clonotype was found a few times. The chain has TRBV30 and TRBJ1-2; possibly TRBD1 for D (5 bases). The V and J ends lost 4 bases and 2 bases respectively, with 11 bases between them. The germline V gene encodes CDR1 GTSNPN and CDR2 SVGIG (reference sequence). CDR3 length: 13 amino acids. CDR3 residues: CAWNAGSNYGYTF. The CDR3 nucleotides are TGTGCCTGGAACGCAGGGTCAAACTATGGCTACACCTTC.

This clonotype was observed at least ten times. CDR3 sequence: CASSLGRGNYEQYF. The CDR3 DNA is TGCGCCAGCAGCTTGGGAAGGGGGAACTACGAGCAGTACTTC. The chain uses TRBV5-1 and TRBJ2-7; weak D call: TRBD1 (6 bases). The CDR3 extends over 14 amino acids. Trimming cost V 0 bases and J 3 bases, with 10 bases left between them. The germline V gene has CDR1 SGHRS and CDR2 YFSETQ.

This clonotype showed up just a few times. This chain connects TRBV5-5 to TRBJ2-3; D not resolved. This CDR3 region has 13 residues. Germline V gene data show CDR1 as SGHKS and CDR2 as YYEKEE (reference sequence). The V end lost 0 bases, the J end lost 3 bases, and 5 bases lay between the germline ends. The CDR3 loop reads CASSLVWTDTQYF. For the CDR3, the DNA is TGTGCCAGCAGCTTGGTGTGGACAGATACGCAGTATTTT.

This clonotype was seen a few times. The genes are TRBV28 and TRBJ1-2, with 7 bases aligning to TRBD1. CDR1 and CDR2 from the germline V gene are MDHEN and SYDVKM. This CDR3 has 16 residues. Germline trimming cut 2 bases from V and 1 base from J; bases unmatched to any gene: 7. The CDR3 spells CASSLVRRGGNYGYTF. For the CDR3, the DNA is TGTGCCAGCAGTTTAGTTCGCAGGGGGGGTAACTATGGCTACACCTTC.

V is TRBV5-1 and J is TRBJ2-2; D not resolved. This CDR3 spans 15 amino acids. Germline V gene data show CDR1 as SGHRS and CDR2 as YFSETQ. The ends were cut back, 0 bases at V and 4 bases at J, with 10 bases in the middle. In nucleotides, the CDR3 is TGCGCCAGCAGCTTGGCAGGCATCGGCACCGGGGAGCTGTTTTTT. Translation gives CASSLAGIGTGELFF.

Many counts were recorded for this clonotype. The chain links TRBV10-3 to TRBJ2-3, with D uncertain. The CDR3 extends over 14 amino acids. The germline V and J ends were trimmed by 7 bases and 1 base, with 12 bases remaining between them. Germline V CDR1 and CDR2: ENHRY, SYGVKD. The DNA for the CDR3 is TGTGCCATCAACATGGACCTTGGCACAGATACGCAGTATTTT. This sequence encodes CAINMDLGTDTQYF.

J is TRBJ2-3 and V is TRBV12-3 or TRBV12-4; TRBD2 is a possible D gene (6 bases). V shed 7 bases and J shed 0 bases, with 23 bases lying between them. The CDR3 covers 18 residues. DNA of the CDR3: TGTGCCAGCAACCCGCTCGGTGGCGGGATTTCTAGCACAGATACGCAGTATTTT. Amino acid sequence: CASNPLGGGISSTDTQYF.

This clonotype was counted many times. This chain uses TRBV20-1 with TRBJ2-7; TRBD2 might be the D (6 bases). Trimming took 4 bases from V and 3 from J, leaving 22 bases between them. CDR3 length equals 16 residues. Germline V gene lookup returns CDR1 DFQATT and CDR2 SNEGSKA (reference sequence). The CDR3, as DNA: TGCAGTGCTATCACCGGGGGTCTGGAGCCCTTCTACGAGCAGTACTTC. The encoded protein is CSAITGGLEPFYEQYF.

This clonotype turned up a few times. The rearrangement links TRBV29-1 to TRBJ2-7, with TRBD1 matching over 8 bases. This CDR3 is built from 14 residues. Trimming removed 6 bases from V and 0 bases from J; junction bases left unmatched: 7. Germline V lookup: CDR1 SQVTM, CDR2 ANQGSEA. CDR3 DNA: TGCAGCGTGCTGGACAGGGCCAGCTCCTACGAGCAGTACTTC. This sequence encodes CSVLDRASSYEQYF.

The chain is built from TRBV20-1 and TRBJ2-7; 9 positions agree with TRBD2. Germline lookup yields CDR1 DFQATT and CDR2 SNEGSKA (reference sequence). V gave up 2 bases and J gave up 7 bases; unmatched junction bases: 9. The CDR3 is 14 residues long. The chain's CDR3 is CSARIAGATGEQYF. The DNA for the CDR3 is TGCAGTGCTAGAATAGCGGGGGCTACGGGGGAGCAGTACTTC.

This clonotype was counted only a few times. The chain carries TRBV27 and TRBJ2-7; D remains ambiguous. The germline V gene has CDR1 MNHEY and CDR2 SMNVEV (reference sequence). The CDR3 is 14 amino acids. The V end lost 2 bases, the J end lost 2 bases, and 10 bases lay between the germline ends. The CDR3 here is CASSLTSPPYEQYF. The CDR3 DNA sequence: TGTGCCAGCAGTTTAACCTCGCCCCCCTACGAGCAGTACTTC.

This clonotype was counted once. A much larger clone sits a single nucleotide away, making a read error possible. The chain has TRBV27 and TRBJ2-3; 7 bases map to TRBD1. The CDR3 contains 15 residues. Germline assignment: CDR1 MNHEY and CDR2 SMNVEV (reference sequence). The CDR3 reads CDSSPQTGFTDTQYF. The CDR3 DNA reads TGTGACAGCAGTCCCCAGACAGGGTTCACAGATACGCAGTATTTT.

The rearrangement uses TRBV27 and TRBJ2-1; D could derive from TRBD1 or TRBD2 (5 bases each). Trimming took 8 bases from V and 4 from J, leaving 12 bases between them. CDR3 size: 13 residues. Germline V CDR1 and CDR2: MNHEY, SMNVEV (reference sequence). The CDR3 nucleotides are TGTGCCAGCGGCTTTTGGGGGTACAATGAGCAGTTCTTC. Translating gives CASGFWGYNEQFF.

The CDR3 DNA sequence: TGTGCCAGCAGCGCTACTAGCGGTCCCACAGATACGCAGTATTTT. Protein: CASSATSGPTDTQYF. The J gene is TRBJ2-3, the V gene TRBV7-8; 8 positions agree with TRBD2. The length of the CDR3 is 15 residues. The junction had 6 bases not matched to a gene; V was cut back by 5 bases and J by 2 bases. Germline CDR1 SGHVS, CDR2 FQNEAQ.

V usage is TRBV10-3 and J usage is TRBJ2-1; a possible D gene is TRBD2 (7 bases). The CDR3 contains 15 residues. V lost 11 bases and J lost 4, with 21 bases in between. Per germline, CDR1 ENHRY and CDR2 SYGVKD. CDR3 loop: CAAMGGGGGYNEQFF. DNA for the CDR3: TGTGCCGCGATGGGGGGGGGCGGGGGATACAATGAGCAGTTCTTC.

With regard to this clonotype: An end of the junction does not agree with germline; a read error may underlie this. J is TRBJ2-1 and V is TRBV18; D uncertain. Germline assignment: CDR1 KGHSH and CDR2 LQKENI. There are 13 residues in the CDR3. CDR3 sequence reads: CASSRPGYYEQFF. The CDR3 nucleotides read TGTGCCAGCAGCCGTCCAGGCTACTATGAGCAGTTCTTC. The full variable domain, its missing parts supplied by reference TRBV18 and TRBJ2-1, is NAGVMQNPRHLVRRRGQEARLRCSPMKGHSHVYWYRQLPEEGLKFMVYLQKENIIDESGMPKERFSAEFPKEGPSILRIQQVVRGDSAAYFCASSRPGYYEQFFGPGTRLTVL.

The chain couples TRBV5-5 to TRBJ1-2; TRBD1 is a possible D gene (6 bases). Germline CDR1 reads SGHKS; CDR2 reads YYEKEE (reference sequence). The CDR3 spans 15 residues. V lost 5 bases, J lost 1 base, and 15 bases lay in between. CDR3 bases: TGTGCCAGCAGGAACAGGGTCCAACTTAACTATGGCTACACCTTC. It yields the protein CASRNRVQLNYGYTF.

This clonotype showed up many times. The CDR3 protein is CASSFNSYEQYF. The CDR3 DNA is TGTGCCAGCAGCTTCAACTCCTACGAGCAGTACTTC. The rearrangement joins TRBV6-2 or TRBV6-3 to TRBJ2-7; D gene ambiguous. The CDR3 contains 12 residues. V lost 6 bases to trimming and J lost 0 bases, with 6 bases between them. Germline-derived CDR1 and CDR2 are MNHEY and SVGEGT.

The CDR3 coding sequence is TGTGCCAGCAGTGTCGACAGGGTTACCAATCAGCCCCAGCATTTT. It specifies CASSVDRVTNQPQHF. This sequence joins TRBV2 and TRBJ1-5; 7 bases fit TRBD1. Unmatched junction bases numbered 6, after V lost 4 bases and J lost 3 bases. CDR1 and CDR2 (germline): SNHLY, FYNNEI. The CDR3 runs 15 residues. Full variable domain (remainder filled in from reference TRBV2 and TRBJ1-5): EPEVTQTPSHQVTQMGQEVILRCVPISNHLYFYWYRQILGQKVEFLVSFYNNEISEKSEIFDDQFSVERPDGSNFTLKIRSTKLEDSAMYFCASSVDRVTNQPQHFGDGTRLSIL.

This clonotype was recorded a few times. The genes are TRBV30 and TRBJ2-2; 7 bases map to TRBD1. CDR3 length: 15 amino acids. Germline CDR1 and CDR2: GTSNPN and SVGIG (reference sequence). J gave up 4 bases and V 0 bases, and 5 bases lay outside the gene matches. CDR3 nucleotides: TGTGCCTGGAGTGTTTCAGGGGGAGTCACCGGGGAGCTGTTTTTT. This encodes CAWSVSGGVTGELFF.